This T cell receptor beta chain is drawn from a study of tumor and adjacent non-tumor tissue in lung cancer. For the study at large: Patients comprised some eleven adenocarcinoma, a couple of squamous cell carcinoma and 1 small cell lung cancer. Aged about 30 to 76 years, patients included 10 men and about five women with stage I to III disease. Study findings and constraints: Tumor TCR diversity, when higher, was linked to shorter survival. Tumor tissue had significantly higher TCR diversity than normal lung.

Three rounds of nested PCR, following a modified ARM-PCR protocol, produced the TCRbeta library. TCRdb recomputed calls from the multiplex PCR reads with MiXCR, one row per CDR3 protein. This repertoire shows fewer than 120,000 distinct CDR3 sequences, approximately 87% found once; its top ten account for 22%. This clonotype showed up just a few times. The antigen is unknown. V was trimmed by 0 bases and J by 3 bases, leaving 15 bases between them. The CDR3 runs 16 residues. Germline-derived CDR1 and CDR2 are DFQATT and SNEGSKA (reference sequence). The template was RNA from unsorted bulk tissue. V usage is TRBV20-1 and J usage is TRBJ2-1; no definite D call. The sequenced sample was lung tumor tissue. This sequence was found in a man between 65 and 85 years old with non-small cell lung cancer. The CDR3 sequence: CSARDVGGPSYNEQFF. The CDR3 DNA sequence: TGCAGTGCTAGAGATGTCGGCGGACCAAGCTACAATGAGCAGTTCTTC.